The clone carrying this T cell receptor (beta chain) was seen a few times. The antigen is not known. The data stem from a study of CD8 T cells in ankylosing spondylitis. Broader study findings: Peripheral blood held disease-linked clones only at relatively low frequency, and these were CD8+. Clones tied to disease were said to be significantly enriched in matched ankylosing spondylitis synovial fluid. The study identified a TCR beta motif of several highly homologous variants that appeared characteristic of ankylosing spondylitis blood. Existing reports had already noted some motif variants in reactive arthritis synovial fluid and blood.

Researchers built TCR beta libraries using quantitative 5'-RACE with molecular barcodes. TCRdb re-derived calls from the 5' RACE reads in MiXCR, one entry per CDR3 protein. In the table there are some 240,000 distinct CDR3 sequences, about 7.3% of which are singletons. The sample consisted of blood, either unsorted or a sorted T cell fraction (not recorded which). This sequence was found in a male donor with ankylosing spondylitis.

The CDR3 DNA reads TGTGCCAGCAGTTACTATGGGCCTACTAGGAGCTCCTACAATGAGCAGTTCTTC. This gives the protein CASSYYGPTRSSYNEQFF. The V gene is TRBV6-5, the J gene TRBJ2-1; TRBD2 is a possible D gene (5 bases). The CDR3 totals 18 residues. Germline CDR1 MNHEY, CDR2 SVGAGI. V lost 1 base, J lost 0 bases, and 16 bases lay in between.